The clone carrying this T cell receptor (beta chain) was seen ten or more times. Germline-derived CDR1 and CDR2 are SGHRS and YFSETQ. V dropped 3 bases and J dropped 2 bases, with 24 bases sitting between them. The CDR3 totals 18 residues. This sample is drawn from a study of T-cell reconstitution after alpha-beta-depleted transplantation in children. The TCRbeta library incorporated unique molecular identifiers. TCRdb re-called the PCR reads with MiXCR, one entry per CDR3 protein. The repertoire holds a few hundred thousand distinct CDR3 sequences, with 9% to 10% as singletons. The source of this sequence is a human donor who donated a stem cell graft to a child with SCID. This chain joins TRBV5-1 and TRBJ2-7; D perhaps matches TRBD1 (5 bases). The sample consisted of PBMCs from the stem cell graft donor, taken from the stem cell graft. CDR3 DNA: TGCGCCAGCAGCTACTTCTCACGACAGACCCCCATTCCCTACGAGCAGTACTTC. Protein sequence: CASSYFSRQTPIPYEQYF.